Below, 8 T cell receptor beta chains from the same sample are listed, as sequenced in a study of spatial heterogeneity in lung cancer. Their specific antigens are unknown. Study-level results: Tumor mutation counts were tracked by expanded intratumoral alpha and beta TCR counts.

A single record per CDR3 protein comes from TCRdb applying MiXCR to the 5' RACE reads. The sample consists of approximately 9,600 distinct CDR3 sequences, approximately 5.5% of them appearing once. The time point: sample taken at primary tumor resection. The sequences come from lung tumor tissue, collected at surgery. These receptors were collected from a female donor with early-stage non-small cell lung cancer.

This clonotype qualifies as large. The rearrangement links TRBV7-9 to TRBJ2-7; TRBD1 matches 7 bases. The germline gives CDR1 SEHNR, CDR2 FQNEAQ (reference sequence). CDR3 length: 14 residues. V lost 1 base to trimming and J lost 5 bases; unmatched junction nucleotides: 5. The CDR3 DNA reads TGTGCCAGCAGCTTAGATCAGGGGGTGCACGAGCAGTACTTC. As protein: CASSLDQGVHEQYF.

This clonotype was recorded many times. The chain employs TRBV27 and TRBJ1-2; D gene uncertain. The length of the CDR3 is 19 residues. V was clipped by 6 bases and J by 2 bases, with 28 bases between them. Germline V gene data show CDR1 as MNHEY and CDR2 as SMNVEV (reference sequence). CDR3 bases: TGTGCCAGCAGCCATAGGGCGAAGGTTAAAGGAGGGTCCAACTATGGCTACACCTTC. This gives the protein CASSHRAKVKGGSNYGYTF.

This clonotype was detected ten times or more. CDR3 region: CASSRDEAFF. DNA of the CDR3: TGTGCCAGCAGTCGGGACGAAGCTTTCTTT. This chain uses TRBV6-1 with TRBJ1-1; TRBD1 is a possible D gene (5 bases). Looked up from germline, CDR1 is MNHNS and CDR2 is SASEGT. The CDR3 loop spans 10 amino acids. V lost 5 bases and J 8 bases, leaving 6 bases between the germline ends.

As to this clonotype: The junction departs from germline at one end; a sequencing error may be responsible. The chain joins TRBV5-5 to TRBJ1-1; a weak D match, TRBD1 (6 bases). This CDR3 is 12 amino acids long. CDR1 SGHKS and CDR2 YYEKEE come from the germline V gene (reference sequence). The CDR3: CAGSSGGPEAFF. CDR3 DNA sequence: TGTGCCGGCAGCTCCGGGGGCCCTGAAGCTTTCTTT.

The chain carries TRBV7-2 and TRBJ1-1; the D is unclear. Trimming shortened V by 5 bases and J by 1 base, and 20 bases separated the two germline ends. The length of the CDR3 is 17 residues. In germline, CDR1 is SGHTA, CDR2 FQGNSA. The CDR3 sequence is CASSVKTQSWGNTEAFF. In nucleotides, the CDR3 is TGTGCCAGCAGCGTAAAAACGCAGTCCTGGGGGAACACTGAAGCTTTCTTT.

This clonotype was observed many times. The gene calls are TRBV5-1 and TRBJ1-1, with D perhaps matching TRBD1 (6 bases). The CDR3 loop spans 14 amino acids. Germline V gene lookup returns CDR1 SGHRS and CDR2 YFSETQ. With 4 bases removed from V and 7 bases from J, the gap between germline ends came to 17 bases. CDR3 sequence: CASSQQLGASEAFF. CDR3 DNA sequence: TGCGCCAGCAGCCAACAACTGGGGGCCAGTGAAGCTTTCTTT.

This clonotype was counted ten times or more. This chain uses TRBV20-1 with TRBJ2-1; D is undetermined. The V gene lost 3 bases and the J gene lost 5 bases, with 8 bases spanning the gap. The V gene's germline CDR1 is DFQATT and CDR2 SNEGSKA (reference sequence). CDR3 length: 12 amino acids. For the CDR3, the DNA is TGCAGTGCTAGCCTCGGCCACAATGAGCAGTTCTTC. Translated, it gives CSASLGHNEQFF.

Written as DNA, the CDR3 is TGCGCCAGCAGGCGGGAATCCGGGCTAGCGGGAGCTATAGAAGAGACCCAGTACTTC. Translating gives CASRRESGLAGAIEETQYF. This chain connects TRBV4-1 to TRBJ2-5, with 10 nucleotides matching TRBD2. Germline V gene data show CDR1 as MGHRA and CDR2 as YSYEKL. The CDR3 is made up of 19 amino acids. After removal of 6 bases from V and 3 bases from J, the junction contained 19 bases not matched to a gene.